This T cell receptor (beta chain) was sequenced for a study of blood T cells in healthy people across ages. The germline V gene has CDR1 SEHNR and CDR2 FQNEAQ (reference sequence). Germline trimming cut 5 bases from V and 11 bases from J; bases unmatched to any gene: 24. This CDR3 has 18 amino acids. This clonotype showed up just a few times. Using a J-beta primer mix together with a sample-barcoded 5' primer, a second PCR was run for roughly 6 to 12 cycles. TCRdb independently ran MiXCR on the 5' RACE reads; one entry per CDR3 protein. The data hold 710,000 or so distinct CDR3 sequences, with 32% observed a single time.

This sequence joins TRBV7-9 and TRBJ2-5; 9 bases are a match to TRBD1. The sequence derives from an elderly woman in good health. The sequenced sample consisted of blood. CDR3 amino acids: CASSPHEVDRGTVYEQYF. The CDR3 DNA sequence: TGTGCCAGCAGCCCCCATGAGGTTGACAGGGGGACGGTATATGAGCAGTACTTC.